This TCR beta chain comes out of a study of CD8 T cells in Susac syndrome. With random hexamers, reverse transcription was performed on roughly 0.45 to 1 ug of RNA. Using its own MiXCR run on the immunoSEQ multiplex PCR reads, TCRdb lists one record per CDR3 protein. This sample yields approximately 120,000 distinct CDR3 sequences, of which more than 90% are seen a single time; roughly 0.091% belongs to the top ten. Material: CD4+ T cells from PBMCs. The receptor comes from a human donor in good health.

CDR3 residues: CASSLSPGLNQPQHF. CDR3 DNA: TGCGCCAGCAGCCTTTCCCCGGGCCTCAATCAGCCCCAGCATTTT. The chain uses TRBV4-1 and TRBJ1-5; D unclear. Germline CDR1 and CDR2: MGHRA and YSYEKL. V lost 4 bases to trimming and J lost 3 bases, with 13 bases between them. The length of the CDR3 is 15 residues.